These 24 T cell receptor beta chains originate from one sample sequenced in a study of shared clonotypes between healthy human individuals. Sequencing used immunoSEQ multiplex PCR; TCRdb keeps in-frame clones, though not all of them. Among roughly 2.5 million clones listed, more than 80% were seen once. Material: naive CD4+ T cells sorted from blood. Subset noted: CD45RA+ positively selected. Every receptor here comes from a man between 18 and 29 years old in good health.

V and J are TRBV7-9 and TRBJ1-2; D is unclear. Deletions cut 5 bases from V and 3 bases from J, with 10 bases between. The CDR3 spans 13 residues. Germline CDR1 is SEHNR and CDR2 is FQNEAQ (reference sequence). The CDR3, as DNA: TGTGCCAGCAGCCCCACAGCAGACTATGGCTACACCTTC. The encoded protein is CASSPTADYGYTF.

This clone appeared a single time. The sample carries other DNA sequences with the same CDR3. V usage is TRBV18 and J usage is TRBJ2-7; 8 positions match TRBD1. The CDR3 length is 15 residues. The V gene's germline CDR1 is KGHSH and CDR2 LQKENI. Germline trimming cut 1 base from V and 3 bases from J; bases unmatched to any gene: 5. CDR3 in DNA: TGTGCCAGCTCACCACGGGCAGGGGGCAGCTACGAGCAGTACTTC. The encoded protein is CASSPRAGGSYEQYF.

The CDR3 DNA reads TGCGCCAGCAGCCAAGACGAATCGTGGAGTGGGACCCAGTACTTC. Amino acids: CASSQDESWSGTQYF. This chain uses TRBV4-1 with TRBJ2-5; the D is unclear. This CDR3 contains 15 residues. The germline V and J ends were trimmed by 0 bases and 7 bases, with 15 bases remaining between them. Per the germline V gene, CDR1 is MGHRA and CDR2 is YSYEKL.

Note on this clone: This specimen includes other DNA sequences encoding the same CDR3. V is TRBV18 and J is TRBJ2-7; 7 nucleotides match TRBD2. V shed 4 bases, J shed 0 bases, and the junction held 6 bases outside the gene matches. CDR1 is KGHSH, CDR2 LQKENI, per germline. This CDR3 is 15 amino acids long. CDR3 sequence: CASSRAGKSSYEQYF. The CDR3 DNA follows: TGTGCCAGCTCACGAGCGGGAAAGAGCTCCTACGAGCAGTACTTC.

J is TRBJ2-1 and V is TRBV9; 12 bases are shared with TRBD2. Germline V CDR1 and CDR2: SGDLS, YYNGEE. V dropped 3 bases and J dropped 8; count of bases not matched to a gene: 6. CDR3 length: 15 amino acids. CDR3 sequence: CASSASSGRVHEQFF. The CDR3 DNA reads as TGTGCCAGCAGCGCATCTAGCGGGAGGGTTCATGAGCAGTTCTTC.

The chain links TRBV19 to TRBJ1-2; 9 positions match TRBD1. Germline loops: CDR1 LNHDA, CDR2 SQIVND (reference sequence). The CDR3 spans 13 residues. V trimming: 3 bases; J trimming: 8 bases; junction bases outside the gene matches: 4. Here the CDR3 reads CASSIRDRDGYTF. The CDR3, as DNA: TGTGCCAGTAGTATCCGGGACAGGGACGGCTACACCTTC.

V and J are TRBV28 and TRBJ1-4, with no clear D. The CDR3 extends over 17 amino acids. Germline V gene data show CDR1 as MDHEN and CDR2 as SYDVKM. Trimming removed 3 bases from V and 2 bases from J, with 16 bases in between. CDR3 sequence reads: CASSFPVTSFTNEKLFF. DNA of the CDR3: TGTGCCAGCAGTTTCCCGGTAACTTCCTTCACTAATGAAAAACTGTTTTTT.

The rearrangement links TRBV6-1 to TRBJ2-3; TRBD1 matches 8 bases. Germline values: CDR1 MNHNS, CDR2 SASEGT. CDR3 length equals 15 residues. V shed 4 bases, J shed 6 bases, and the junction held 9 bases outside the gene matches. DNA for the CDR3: TGTGCCAGCAGTGCCGACAGGGGTCTGGGGGATACGCAGTATTTT. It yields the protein CASSADRGLGDTQYF.

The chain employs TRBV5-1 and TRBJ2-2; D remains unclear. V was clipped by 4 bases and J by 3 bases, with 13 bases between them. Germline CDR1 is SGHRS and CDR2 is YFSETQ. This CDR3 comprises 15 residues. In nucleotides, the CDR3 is TGCGCCAGCAGCCCCCTAGGTGCGGACACCGGGGAGCTGTTTTTT. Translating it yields CASSPLGADTGELFF.

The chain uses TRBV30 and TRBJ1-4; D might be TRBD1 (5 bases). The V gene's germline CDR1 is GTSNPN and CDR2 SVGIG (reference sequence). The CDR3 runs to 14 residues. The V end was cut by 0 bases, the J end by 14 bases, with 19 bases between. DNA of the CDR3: TGTGCCTGGAGTGTACTGGGACCGCAAGATAAGCTGTTTTTT. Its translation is CAWSVLGPQDKLFF.

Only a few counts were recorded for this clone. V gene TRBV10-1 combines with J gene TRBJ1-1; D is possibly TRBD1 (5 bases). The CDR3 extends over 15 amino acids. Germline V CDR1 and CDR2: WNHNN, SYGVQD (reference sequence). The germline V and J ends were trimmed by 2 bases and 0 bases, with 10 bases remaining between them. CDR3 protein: CASSESQGLNTEAFF. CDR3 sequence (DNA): TGCGCCAGCAGTGAGAGCCAGGGCCTGAACACTGAAGCTTTCTTT.

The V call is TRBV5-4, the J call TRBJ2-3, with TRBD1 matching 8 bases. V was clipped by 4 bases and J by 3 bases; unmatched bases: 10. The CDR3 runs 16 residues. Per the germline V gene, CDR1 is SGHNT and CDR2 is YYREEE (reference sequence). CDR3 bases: TGTGCCAGCAGCGCCCTTGGACAGGGTGGAACAGATACGCAGTATTTT. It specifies CASSALGQGGTDTQYF.

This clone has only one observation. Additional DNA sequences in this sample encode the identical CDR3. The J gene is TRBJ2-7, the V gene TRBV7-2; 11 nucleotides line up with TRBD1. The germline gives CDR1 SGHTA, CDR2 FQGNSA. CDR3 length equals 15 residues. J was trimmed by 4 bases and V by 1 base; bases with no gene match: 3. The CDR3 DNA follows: TGTGCCAGCAGCTTAGGGACAGGGGGCTTTTACGAGCAGTACTTC. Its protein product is CASSLGTGGFYEQYF.

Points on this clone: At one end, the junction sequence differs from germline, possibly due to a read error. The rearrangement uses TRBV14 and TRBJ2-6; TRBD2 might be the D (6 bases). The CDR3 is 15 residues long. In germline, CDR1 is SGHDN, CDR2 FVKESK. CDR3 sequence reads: CASSQGGTGANVPTF. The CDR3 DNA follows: TGTGCCAGCAGCCAAGGGGGGACTGGGGCCAACGTCCCGACTTTC.

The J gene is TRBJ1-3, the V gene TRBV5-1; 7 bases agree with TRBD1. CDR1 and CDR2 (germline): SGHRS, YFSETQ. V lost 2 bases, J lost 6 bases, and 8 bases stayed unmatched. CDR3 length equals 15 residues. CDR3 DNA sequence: TGCGCCAGCAGCTTACAGGGGAATCGGGAAAACACCATATATTTT. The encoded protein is CASSLQGNRENTIYF.

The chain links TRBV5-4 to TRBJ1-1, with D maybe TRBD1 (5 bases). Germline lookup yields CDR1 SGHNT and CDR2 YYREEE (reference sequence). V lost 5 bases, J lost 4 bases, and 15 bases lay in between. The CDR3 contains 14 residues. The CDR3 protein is CASSPGDPTTEAFF. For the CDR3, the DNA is TGTGCCAGCAGTCCGGGGGACCCCACCACTGAAGCTTTCTTT.

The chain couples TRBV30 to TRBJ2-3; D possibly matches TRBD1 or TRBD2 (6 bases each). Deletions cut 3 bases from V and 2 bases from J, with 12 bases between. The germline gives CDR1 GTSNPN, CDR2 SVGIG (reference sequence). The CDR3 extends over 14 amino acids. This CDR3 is CAWRWGAHTDTQYF. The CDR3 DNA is TGTGCCTGGAGGTGGGGGGCCCACACAGATACGCAGTATTTT.

The CDR3 region is CASSPRTGGEKLFF. CDR3 coding DNA: TGTGCCAGCAGTCCAAGGACAGGGGGCGAAAAACTGTTTTTT. V is TRBV28 and J is TRBJ1-4; 11 bases align to TRBD1. V trimming: 5 bases; J trimming: 8 bases; junction bases outside the gene matches: 4. Looked up from germline, CDR1 is MDHEN and CDR2 is SYDVKM. This CDR3 has 14 residues.

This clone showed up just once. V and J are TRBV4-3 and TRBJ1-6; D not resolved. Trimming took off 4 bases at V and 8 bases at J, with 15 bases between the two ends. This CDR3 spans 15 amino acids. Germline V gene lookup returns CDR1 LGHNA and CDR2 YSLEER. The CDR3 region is CASSPVGRMDSPLHF. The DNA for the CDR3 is TGCGCCAGCAGCCCAGTCGGGCGCATGGATTCACCCCTCCACTTT.

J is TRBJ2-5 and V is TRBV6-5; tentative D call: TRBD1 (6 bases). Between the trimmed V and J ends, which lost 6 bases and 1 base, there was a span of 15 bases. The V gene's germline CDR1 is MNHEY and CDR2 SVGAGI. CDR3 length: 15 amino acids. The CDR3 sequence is CASSYGQRTQETQYF. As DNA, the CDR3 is TGTGCCAGCAGCTACGGACAGCGGACCCAAGAGACCCAGTACTTC.

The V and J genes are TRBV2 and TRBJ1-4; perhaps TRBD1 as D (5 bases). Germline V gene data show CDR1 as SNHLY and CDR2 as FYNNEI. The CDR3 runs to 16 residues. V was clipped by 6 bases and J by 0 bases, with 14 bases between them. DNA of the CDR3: TGTGCCAGCAGGAAAAGAGGGGCTGCAACTAATGAAAAACTGTTTTTT. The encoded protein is CASRKRGAATNEKLFF. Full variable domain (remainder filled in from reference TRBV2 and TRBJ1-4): EPEVTQTPSHQVTQMGQEVILRCVPISNHLYFYWYRQILGQKVEFLVSFYNNEISEKSEIFDDQFSVERPDGSNFTLKIRSTKLEDSAMYFCASRKRGAATNEKLFFGSGTQLSVL.

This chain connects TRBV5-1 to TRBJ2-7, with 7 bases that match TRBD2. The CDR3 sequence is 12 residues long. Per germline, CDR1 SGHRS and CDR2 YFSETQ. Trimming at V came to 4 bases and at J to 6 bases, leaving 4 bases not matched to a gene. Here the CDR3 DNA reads TGCGCCAGCAGCCTAGCGGCAACCGAGCAGTACTTC. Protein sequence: CASSLAATEQYF. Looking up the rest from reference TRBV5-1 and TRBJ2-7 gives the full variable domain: KAGVTQTPRYLIKTRGQQVTLSCSPISGHRSVSWYQQTPGQGLQFLFEYFSETQRNKGNFPGRFSGRQFSNSRSEMNVSTLELGDSALYLCASSLAATEQYFGPGTRLTVT.

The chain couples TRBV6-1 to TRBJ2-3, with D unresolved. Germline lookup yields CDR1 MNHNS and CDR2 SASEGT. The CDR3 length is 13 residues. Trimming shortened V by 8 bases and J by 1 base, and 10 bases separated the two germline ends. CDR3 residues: CASSDVGTDTQYF. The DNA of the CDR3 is TGTGCCAGCTCCGATGTGGGCACAGATACGCAGTATTTT.

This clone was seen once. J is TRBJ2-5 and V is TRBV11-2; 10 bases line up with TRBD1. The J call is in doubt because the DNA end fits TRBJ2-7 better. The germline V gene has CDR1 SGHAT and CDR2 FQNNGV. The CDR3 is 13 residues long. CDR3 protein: CASSSTGGNEQYF. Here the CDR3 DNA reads TGTGCCAGCAGCTCGACAGGGGGCAACGAGCAGTACTTC.